This TCR beta chain came from a study of CD8 T cells in ankylosing spondylitis. Notes on this clonotype: Its antigen is currently unknown.

The germline CDR1 and CDR2 sequences are SEHNR and FQNEAQ (reference sequence). V lost 3 bases and J lost 10, with 7 bases in between. The CDR3 spans 12 residues. 5'-RACE, quantitative and with molecular barcodes, yielded the TCR beta libraries. Each CDR3 protein gets one entry after TCRdb re-called the 5' RACE reads with MiXCR. The data show 270,000 or so distinct CDR3 sequences, with 15% to 20% seen just once and around 32% held by the top ten. Study-wide results and limits: Disease-linked clones, CD8+, were relatively rare in peripheral blood. What appeared characteristic of ankylosing spondylitis blood was a TCR beta motif of eight highly homologous variants. Reported data indicate significant enrichment of disease-linked clones within matched ankylosing spondylitis synovial fluid.

The specimen was blood, either unsorted or a sorted T cell fraction (not recorded which). The TCR was taken from a male donor with ankylosing spondylitis or in good health (not recorded which). The rearrangement joins TRBV7-9 to TRBJ1-6; D is perhaps TRBD1 (5 bases). CDR3 sequence reads: CASSFEGSPLHF. The DNA for the CDR3 is TGTGCCAGCAGCTTTGAGGGGTCACCCCTCCACTTT.